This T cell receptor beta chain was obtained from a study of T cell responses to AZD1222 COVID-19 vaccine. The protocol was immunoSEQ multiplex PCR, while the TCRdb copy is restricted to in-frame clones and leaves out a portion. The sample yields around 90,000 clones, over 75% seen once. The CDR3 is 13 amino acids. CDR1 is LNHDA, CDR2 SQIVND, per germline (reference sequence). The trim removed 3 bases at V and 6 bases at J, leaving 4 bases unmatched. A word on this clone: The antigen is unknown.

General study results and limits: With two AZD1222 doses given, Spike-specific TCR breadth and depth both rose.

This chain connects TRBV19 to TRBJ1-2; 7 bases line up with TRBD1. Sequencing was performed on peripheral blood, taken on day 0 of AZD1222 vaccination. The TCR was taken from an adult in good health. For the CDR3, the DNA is TGTGCCAGTAGTATGTTGACAGGGAATGGCTACACCTTC. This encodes CASSMLTGNGYTF.